Reported below is one T cell receptor (beta chain). Per the original data handling: Cell counts per sample came from amplifying reference gene primers. Clones were read by immunoSEQ multiplex PCR, and TCRdb kept only the in-frame ones, dropping some. V and J calls and clone size are copied from that table; D and trimming were computed from the DNA. The sample includes some 29,000 clones, around 82% of them seen just once. The data were obtained in a study of blood T cell repertoires in COVID-19. Study-level information: COVID-19 samples from acute and convalescent phases originated in the United States, Italy and Spain. Nucleic acid was either cDNA or gDNA, and it came from T cells, B-cell-depleted T cells, or PBMCs.

Germline values: CDR1 SGHRS, CDR2 YFSETQ. The CDR3 is made up of 13 amino acids. V lost 2 bases to trimming and J lost 5 bases, with 10 bases between them. This chain joins TRBV5-1 and TRBJ2-5; TRBD1 might be the D (5 bases). The sequenced sample was peripheral blood. The sequence came from a man of 80 years or more with active COVID-19. The CDR3 sequence: CASSLQVVETQYF. CDR3 nucleotides: TGCGCCAGCAGCTTACAGGTCGTGGAGACCCAGTACTTC.